These 10 T cell receptor beta chains originate from one sample sequenced in a study of beta chain features in type 1 diabetes. Every bit of the isolated RNA underwent reverse transcription, so sequencing read expressed TCRB transcripts. Sequencing used immunoSEQ multiplex PCR; TCRdb keeps in-frame clones, though not all of them. The sample lists more than 130,000 clones, around 7% occurring once. The sample was central memory CD4+ T cells from blood. The receptors shown here come from a woman aged 30 to 39 in good health.

The chain joins TRBV28 to TRBJ1-5, with 7 bases matching TRBD1. This CDR3 comprises 16 residues. Trimming removed 8 bases from V and 4 bases from J; junction bases left unmatched: 14. The germline gives CDR1 MDHEN, CDR2 SYDVKM. The CDR3 protein is CASGPNRGGRNQPQHF. The CDR3 nucleotides read TGTGCCAGCGGGCCAAACAGGGGAGGACGGAATCAGCCCCAGCATTTT.

The table lists this clone with a few counts. The gene calls are TRBV7-2 and TRBJ2-7; a weak D match, TRBD1 (5 bases). This CDR3 region has 13 residues. Looked up from germline, CDR1 is SGHTA and CDR2 is FQGNSA. V was clipped by 3 bases and J by 6 bases, with 12 bases between them. This CDR3 is CASSLGYGAEQYF. Here the CDR3 DNA reads TGTGCCAGCAGCTTGGGCTATGGGGCCGAGCAGTACTTC.

The CDR3: CASSRGTGALGNTEAFF. CDR3 coding DNA: TGCGCCAGCAGCCGAGGGACAGGGGCTTTGGGTAACACTGAAGCTTTCTTT. The rearrangement joins TRBV5-1 to TRBJ1-1; 10 nucleotides line up with TRBD1. The CDR3 extends over 17 amino acids. V trimming: 4 bases; J trimming: 2 bases; junction bases outside the gene matches: 11. CDR1 is SGHRS, CDR2 YFSETQ, per germline.

The chain couples TRBV5-1 to TRBJ2-6, with D maybe TRBD1 (6 bases). The CDR3 length is 16 residues. CDR1 is SGHRS and CDR2 is YFSETQ in the germline V gene. V was clipped by 5 bases and J by 4 bases, with 16 bases between them. The CDR3 spells CASSFLGAGGANVLTF. CDR3 nucleotides: TGCGCCAGCAGTTTCCTGGGGGCAGGAGGGGCCAACGTCCTGACTTTC.

This clone occurred many times. This chain uses TRBV23-1 with TRBJ2-4; no clear D. TRBV23-1 has ORF status, its function being uncertain. This CDR3 has 17 amino acids. The ends were cut back, 0 bases at V and 1 base at J, with 13 bases in the middle. The CDR3 sequence is CASSQSWQSEAKNIQYF. As DNA, the CDR3 is TGCGCCAGCAGTCAATCGTGGCAGTCGGAGGCCAAAAACATTCAGTACTTC.

There are a few counts of this clone. This chain links TRBV19 with TRBJ2-3; D gene uncertain. Trimming removed 9 bases from V and 0 bases from J, with 13 bases in between. The CDR3 is 14 residues long. Looked up from germline, CDR1 is LNHDA and CDR2 is SQIVND (reference sequence). The CDR3 protein is CASQDLSSTDTQYF. The CDR3, as DNA: TGTGCCAGCCAGGATCTTTCAAGCACAGATACGCAGTATTTT.

This clone was picked up a small number of times. V is TRBV28 and J is TRBJ2-2, with 9 bases that match TRBD1. The CDR3 is made up of 15 amino acids. V trimming: 6 bases; J trimming: 6 bases; junction bases outside the gene matches: 8. The germline V gene encodes CDR1 MDHEN and CDR2 SYDVKM. CDR3 bases: TGTGCCAGCAGCCTGGGACAGGGATCGGCCGGGGAGCTGTTTTTT. Protein product: CASSLGQGSAGELFF.

This clone turned up a few times. V gene TRBV14 combines with J gene TRBJ1-2, with D possibly being TRBD1 (6 bases). CDR1 and CDR2 (germline): SGHDN, FVKESK. The CDR3 has 12 residues. The V gene lost 5 bases and the J gene lost 7 bases, with 11 bases spanning the gap. The CDR3 DNA reads as TGTGCCAGCAGCGTACAGGGTTCTGGCTACACCTTC. Translated: CASSVQGSGYTF.

The genes are TRBV5-1 and TRBJ2-1; D is possibly TRBD1 (6 bases). V was shortened by 2 bases and J by 6 bases, with 15 bases between the two germline ends. CDR1 and CDR2 (germline): SGHRS, YFSETQ. The CDR3 has 15 amino acids. The CDR3 DNA follows: TGCGCCAGCAGCTTCATAGAACAGGGATTCAATGAGCAGTTCTTC. Encoded protein: CASSFIEQGFNEQFF.

The chain employs TRBV18 and TRBJ2-1; maybe TRBD1 (6 bases). CDR1 is KGHSH and CDR2 is LQKENI in the germline V gene. Trimming pared 5 bases from V and 0 bases from J, leaving 11 bases between. The CDR3 is 15 amino acids. CDR3 region: CASSTGTHSYNEQFF. The CDR3 DNA reads as TGTGCCAGCTCAACCGGGACACACTCCTACAATGAGCAGTTCTTC.